This T cell receptor beta chain emerged from a study of blood T cell repertoires in COVID-19. Study-level background: Material from acute and convalescent COVID-19 was sourced from the United States, Italy and Spain. PBMCs, B-cell-depleted T cells, or T cells were the source of the cDNA or gDNA that made up the material.

Per the original methods: Estimated nucleated cell counts came from reference gene primer amplification. The assay was immunoSEQ multiplex PCR, and TCRdb's table has in-frame clones only and misses some. V, J and clone size are taken as reported in that table, and D and trimming were inferred from the DNA itself. The data show fewer than 400,000 clones, with 70% to 90% seen just once and under 3% held by the top ten. The source of this sequence is a human donor in a cohort sampled during active COVID-19. Sequenced: peripheral blood.

DNA of the CDR3: TGCGCCAGCAGTGGTAGTCCGAGGAACACCGGGGAGCTGTTTTTT. Its translation: CASSGSPRNTGELFF. The V and J genes are TRBV10-1 and TRBJ2-2, with no clear D. With 4 bases removed from V and 1 base from J, the gap between germline ends came to 10 bases. The germline gives CDR1 WNHNN, CDR2 SYGVQD (reference sequence). The CDR3 is 15 amino acids.